These 4 T cell receptor beta chains were all obtained from the same sample, sequenced in a study of chemoradiotherapy in HPV16-positive cancers. Libraries were prepared by immunoSEQ multiplex PCR; TCRdb keeps only in-frame clonotypes and omits some of them. The table shows around 30,000 clones, with 88% occurring only once. The sequenced sample was blood, obtained from a patient who underwent chemoradiotherapy. These receptors were taken from a human donor with HPV-associated anogenital cancer.

The chain links TRBV14 to TRBJ2-7; D might be TRBD1 (5 bases). This CDR3 comprises 13 residues. V lost 1 base, J lost 10 bases, and 14 bases lay in between. Germline lookup yields CDR1 SGHDN and CDR2 FVKESK. CDR3 bases: TGTGCCAGCAGCCAAGGGCAGGGCGGAGTACAGTACTTC. This encodes CASSQGQGGVQYF.

CDR3 coding DNA: TGTGCCAGCGGCCTGGGGGGAGGCACTGAAGCTTTCTTT. As protein: CASGLGGGTEAFF. The chain combines TRBV27 with TRBJ1-1, with D possibly TRBD1 on 5 matching bases. Trimming stripped 8 bases from V and 4 bases from J, with 14 bases between. This CDR3 has 13 amino acids. Germline CDR1 MNHEY, CDR2 SMNVEV (reference sequence).

This clone was recorded only once. The chain is built from TRBV9 and TRBJ2-5; possibly TRBD2 for D (5 bases). TRBJ2-7 matches the DNA end more closely, so the J call is doubtful. CDR1 and CDR2 (germline): SGDLS, YYNGEE. The CDR3 loop spans 15 amino acids. CDR3 nucleotide sequence: TGTGCCAGCAGCGTAGACCCCCGGGGCTCCTACGAGCAGTACTTC. It codes for CASSVDPRGSYEQYF.

This sequence joins TRBV6-5 and TRBJ2-7; no clear D gene. Trimming shortened V by 6 bases and J by 4 bases, and 4 bases separated the two germline ends. Germline assignment: CDR1 MNHEY and CDR2 SVGAGI. The CDR3 is 10 residues long. The CDR3 protein is CASRRYEQYF. As DNA, the CDR3 is TGTGCCAGCAGAAGGTACGAGCAGTACTTC.